This T cell receptor beta chain is drawn from a study of identical twins. MiXCR was run by TCRdb on the 5' RACE reads, yielding one entry per CDR3 protein. The table has under 900,000 distinct CDR3 sequences, roughly 18% seen once. These records were also assigned to another study, of T cells expressing NK-cell markers.

The clonotype originates from a woman aged 18-35 years in good health. Sequencing was done on a sample of PBMCs.

This chain's CDR3 is CASSPQGLGEQYF. DNA of the CDR3: TGTGCCAGCTCACCACAAGGGTTAGGCGAGCAGTACTTC. The chain recombines TRBV18 with TRBJ2-7, with D uncertain. The CDR3 is 13 residues long. Germline CDR1 reads KGHSH; CDR2 reads LQKENI. The V end was cut by 1 base, the J end by 6 bases, with 10 bases between.